One sample yielded the 23 T cell receptor beta chains listed below, sequenced in a study of blood T cell repertoires in COVID-19. Generated by immunoSEQ multiplex PCR, the TCRdb table keeps only in-frame clones and is missing some. The data hold about 72,000 clones, with 82% observed a single time. Sequenced sample: peripheral blood. These receptors all come from a human donor in a cohort sampled during active COVID-19.

This clone was detected ten times or more. The CDR3 region is CASYSRTSYNEQFF. The CDR3 nucleotides read TGTGCCAGCTATTCCAGGACTTCTTACAATGAGCAGTTCTTC. The V call is TRBV6-5, the J call TRBJ2-1, with TRBD2 as a possible D gene (5 bases). The CDR3 contains 14 residues. V was trimmed by 8 bases and J by 4 bases, leaving 15 bases between them. The germline V gene encodes CDR1 MNHEY and CDR2 SVGAGI.

V gene TRBV6-4 combines with J gene TRBJ1-1; 7 positions match TRBD1. Germline values: CDR1 MRHNA, CDR2 SNTAGT. V lost 4 bases, J lost 0 bases, and 17 bases stayed unmatched. The CDR3 contains 19 residues. CDR3 DNA sequence: TGTGCCAGCAGTGCGGTTGTACCGGGACAGAGTTTTATGAACACTGAAGCTTTCTTT. Translated, it gives CASSAVVPGQSFMNTEAFF.

This clone came up a few times. This chain joins TRBV5-8 and TRBJ2-7; D unclear. V lost 0 bases to trimming and J lost 2 bases, with 9 bases between them. CDR1 and CDR2 from the germline V gene are SGHTS and YDEGEE. This CDR3 comprises 14 residues. Here the CDR3 reads CASSLVPDTYEQYF. CDR3 bases: TGTGCCAGCAGCTTGGTACCTGACACCTACGAGCAGTACTTC.

The rearrangement joins TRBV2 to TRBJ1-5, with TRBD1 identical over 9 bases. The V gene end was trimmed by 6 bases and the J gene end by 2 bases; junction bases not matched to a gene: 5. This CDR3 is built from 15 residues. In germline, CDR1 is SNHLY, CDR2 FYNNEI. This CDR3 reads CASRPGQGRNQPQHF. CDR3 bases: TGTGCCAGCAGGCCGGGACAGGGACGCAATCAGCCCCAGCATTTT.

The chain uses TRBV4-3 and TRBJ1-2; D unresolved. The CDR3 is 15 amino acids. V lost 1 base to trimming and J lost 0 bases, with 9 bases between them. Per the germline V gene, CDR1 is LGHNA and CDR2 is YSLEER. As DNA, the CDR3 is TGCGCCAGCAGCCAAGCTAACGGAGCTAACTATGGCTACACCTTC. Protein: CASSQANGANYGYTF.

In its sample, this clone was seen once. The V and J genes are TRBV7-2 and TRBJ2-5; 8 nucleotides match TRBD1. After removal of 2 bases from V and 4 bases from J, the junction contained 6 bases not matched to a gene. The germline gives CDR1 SGHTA, CDR2 FQGNSA. The CDR3 has 15 residues. DNA for the CDR3: TGTGCCAGCAGCTTAAGGTCCAGGGGGCCAGAGACCCAGTACTTC. This gives the protein CASSLRSRGPETQYF.

This clone was seen once. The V and J genes are TRBV7-6 and TRBJ1-5, with D hard to call. The V end lost 4 bases, the J end lost 7 bases, and 11 bases lay between the germline ends. The CDR3 has 13 amino acids. Looked up from germline, CDR1 is SGHVS and CDR2 is FNYEAQ. The DNA for the CDR3 is TGTGCCAGCAGCTCATACAGAGACCAGCCCCAGCATTTT. This gives the protein CASSSYRDQPQHF.

In nucleotides, the CDR3 is TGTGCCACCAGTGTCCGGGACAGGGACGGAAACATTCAGTACTTC. This gives the protein CATSVRDRDGNIQYF. This chain connects TRBV24-1 to TRBJ2-4, with TRBD1 matching 9 bases. V gave up 5 bases and J gave up 6 bases; unmatched junction bases: 7. CDR1 is KGHDR and CDR2 is SFDVKD in the germline V gene. This CDR3 has 15 residues.

The rearrangement links TRBV9 to TRBJ2-2; weak D call: TRBD2 (5 bases). Trimming stripped 0 bases from V and 5 bases from J, with 17 bases between. Per germline, CDR1 SGDLS and CDR2 YYNGEE. CDR3 length: 17 residues. The CDR3 region has the DNA TGTGCCAGCAGCGTAGGCCCCGACACTGGCGGGACCGGGGAGCTGTTTTTT. As protein: CASSVGPDTGGTGELFF.

This clone occurred a few times. The chain combines TRBV2 with TRBJ2-2; weak D call: TRBD1 (6 bases). This CDR3 comprises 18 residues. Per germline, CDR1 SNHLY and CDR2 FYNNEI. Trimming left V 2 bases short and J 3 bases short, with 19 bases between. The CDR3 protein is CASSEPDTQGTYTGELFF. As DNA, the CDR3 is TGTGCCAGCAGTGAACCGGACACGCAGGGGACGTACACCGGGGAGCTGTTTTTT. The full variable domain, its missing parts supplied by reference TRBV2 and TRBJ2-2, is EPEVTQTPSHQVTQMGQEVILRCVPISNHLYFYWYRQILGQKVEFLVSFYNNEISEKSEIFDDQFSVERPDGSNFTLKIRSTKLEDSAMYFCASSEPDTQGTYTGELFFGEGSRLTVL.

The rearrangement joins TRBV6-6 to TRBJ1-2; D unresolved. V shed 0 bases and J shed 5 bases, with 13 bases lying between them. CDR1 is MNHNY and CDR2 is SVGAGI in the germline V gene (reference sequence). This CDR3 comprises 15 residues. CDR3: CASSYSSPGPYGYTF. DNA for the CDR3: TGTGCCAGCAGTTACTCGAGTCCAGGTCCTTATGGCTACACCTTC.

V and J are TRBV18 and TRBJ2-3, with 8 nucleotides matching TRBD2. J was trimmed by 2 bases and V by 6 bases; bases with no gene match: 4. The germline V gene has CDR1 KGHSH and CDR2 LQKENI. The CDR3 totals 14 residues. DNA of the CDR3: TGTGCCAGCTCGCGGACTAGCTCCACAGATACGCAGTATTTT. Translated, it gives CASSRTSSTDTQYF. The whole variable domain, filled in from reference TRBV18 and TRBJ2-3, reads NAGVMQNPRHLVRRRGQEARLRCSPMKGHSHVYWYRQLPEEGLKFMVYLQKENIIDESGMPKERFSAEFPKEGPSILRIQQVVRGDSAAYFCASSRTSSTDTQYFGPGTRLTVL.

The chain uses TRBV6-1 and TRBJ1-5; D unresolved. Between the trimmed V and J ends, which lost 2 bases and 2 bases, there was a span of 7 bases. Germline loops: CDR1 MNHNS, CDR2 SASEGT. The CDR3 has 14 residues. The CDR3 reads CASSERHGNQPQHF. Here the CDR3 DNA reads TGTGCCAGCAGTGAAAGACATGGCAATCAGCCCCAGCATTTT.

This chain joins TRBV21-1 and TRBJ2-7; the D call in the table, TRBD1, was not verified against the DNA. TRBV21-1 is tagged as a pseudogene. This CDR3 region has 17 residues. CDR3 DNA sequence: TGTGCCAGCAGCAAAGTAAGGCGACAGGGACGGACATACGAGCAGTACTTC. Encoded protein: CASSKVRRQGRTYEQYF.

The chain links TRBV6-5 to TRBJ1-5; 7 nucleotides agree with TRBD1. Germline V gene lookup returns CDR1 MNHEY and CDR2 SVGAGI. The ends lost 5 bases at V and 6 bases at J; junction bases unmatched: 10. The CDR3 spans 15 residues. CDR3 loop: CASSQSGTVIQPQHF. The CDR3 DNA is TGTGCCAGCAGTCAATCCGGGACAGTCATTCAGCCCCAGCATTTT.

In its sample, this clone was seen a few times. This rearrangement joins TRBV5-1 to TRBJ2-1, with 7 bases identical to TRBD1. Germline lookup yields CDR1 SGHRS and CDR2 YFSETQ. CDR3 length equals 14 residues. V gave up 0 bases and J gave up 7 bases; unmatched junction bases: 4. CDR3 nucleotides: TGCGCCAGCAGCTTGGAGGGGGCGAGGAATGAGCAGTTCTTC. Amino acid sequence: CASSLEGARNEQFF.

The chain uses TRBV11-3 and TRBJ2-3, with a possible D match to TRBD2 (6 bases). The germline V and J ends were trimmed by 3 bases and 2 bases, with 9 bases remaining between them. CDR3 length equals 14 residues. CDR1 and CDR2 (germline): SGHNT, YENEEA. In DNA, the CDR3 is TGTGCCAGCAGCTTGGGCGGGGACACAGATACGCAGTATTTT. Translation: CASSLGGDTDTQYF.

The J gene is TRBJ1-2, the V gene TRBV28; D may be TRBD1 (6 bases). CDR3 size: 13 residues. Trimming cost V 11 bases and J 4 bases, with 17 bases left between them. Per germline, CDR1 MDHEN and CDR2 SYDVKM. The CDR3 DNA sequence: TGTGCCCGACGGGGGGGCAGAGGCTATGGCTACACCTTC. This translates into CARRGGRGYGYTF.

The V gene is TRBV20-1, the J gene TRBJ2-2; D gene uncertain. The germline V and J ends were trimmed by 4 bases and 8 bases, with 8 bases remaining between them. The CDR3 extends over 11 amino acids. CDR1 is DFQATT and CDR2 is SNEGSKA in the germline V gene (reference sequence). In DNA form, the CDR3 reads TGCAGTGCTACCTTAATGGGGGAGCTGTTTTTT. The encoded protein is CSATLMGELFF.

V gene TRBV30 combines with J gene TRBJ1-5, with 10 bases aligning to TRBD1. Per the germline V gene, CDR1 is GTSNPN and CDR2 is SVGIG (reference sequence). Trimming removed 1 base from V and 4 bases from J; junction bases left unmatched: 1. This CDR3 has 14 residues. CDR3: CAWSGGQGNQPQHF. The CDR3 DNA is TGTGCCTGGAGTGGGGGACAGGGGAATCAGCCCCAGCATTTT.

V usage is TRBV28 and J usage is TRBJ1-4; 9 bases fit TRBD1. Germline-derived CDR1 and CDR2 are MDHEN and SYDVKM. V was clipped by 8 bases and J by 4 bases; unmatched bases: 5. CDR3 length: 14 amino acids. CDR3 region: CASRQGGLNEKLFF. CDR3 nucleotide sequence: TGTGCCAGCCGACAGGGGGGCCTTAATGAAAAACTGTTTTTT.

This chain connects TRBV10-3 to TRBJ1-2; 9 nucleotides match TRBD1. The CDR3 has 13 residues. CDR1 is ENHRY, CDR2 SYGVKD, per germline. With 7 bases clipped from V and 9 bases from J, the junction kept 9 bases outside the gene matches. CDR3 residues: CAITGTGKVRYTF. DNA for the CDR3: TGTGCCATCACGGGGACAGGGAAGGTTCGCTACACCTTC.

V and J are TRBV21-1 and TRBJ1-5. TRBV21-1 is termed a pseudogene. The CDR3 totals 16 residues. The CDR3 DNA is TGTGCCCCCCTTGGAGGGGCGGCGTATAGCAATCAGCCCCAGCATTTT. Its protein product is CAPLGGAAYSNQPQHF.